This T cell receptor beta chain came from a study of identifying expanded T cells in peripheral blood. Assay: immunoSEQ multiplex PCR; the TCRdb copy retains only in-frame clones and omits some. The sample includes 85,000 to 120,000 clones, roughly 88% of them seen just once. The V gene's germline CDR1 is MNHEY and CDR2 SVGAGI. Trimming removed 3 bases from V and 5 bases from J, with 13 bases in between. The CDR3 totals 14 residues. The chain carries TRBV6-5 and TRBJ1-1; no clear D gene. The specimen sequenced was blood. The source of this sequence is a person aged 18 to 70 in good health. The CDR3 bases are TGTGCCAGCAGTTATCCGGGGAGAGGGACTGAAGCTTTCTTT. Translated, it gives CASSYPGRGTEAFF.